This T cell receptor beta chain emerged from a study of T cells in Graves' hyperthyroidism and ophthalmopathy (dated 2019 in TCRdb). At the level of the whole study: Peripheral blood samples were taken at the time of initial diagnosis, prior to any treatment. After sampling, hyperthyroidism patients received methimazole starting at 30 mg daily, and ophthalmopathy patients received high-dose intravenous methylprednisolone. TCR V-J signatures able to tell the groups apart were searched for in a discovery cohort of approximately 95 patients, of whom more than 40 had Graves' ophthalmopathy and under 65 had stable Graves' hyperthyroidism. The 100 or so discovery patients were randomly split 7:3 into training and test sets. Whether ophthalmopathy could be predicted prospectively was tested in an independent validation cohort made up of roughly 20 hyperthyroidism patients plus 17 patients who later progressed to ophthalmopathy. The paper describes TCR Vbeta CDR3 sequencing of fewer than 150 peripheral blood samples, made up of approximately 40 ophthalmopathy patients, some 76 hyperthyroidism patients and some 17 progressor patients. In several Graves' hyperthyroidism patients, the study also compared T-cell repertoires from thyroid tissue with T-cell repertoires from blood. What the study reported, not specific to this receptor: Blood samples also contained most of the expanded thyroid clonotypes (frequency above 0.001), which suggests that blood repertoires may reflect thyroid immune responses. In validation, the model predicted progression to ophthalmopathy a median of about 6 months before onset, with about 70% sensitivity and roughly 72% specificity. A model built on a 13 V-J signature distinguished ophthalmopathy from stable hyperthyroidism, reaching about 88% sensitivity and approximately 81% specificity in cross-validation and 80%/75% in testing. Sample size was not statistically predetermined, and investigators were not blinded to group allocation.

The TCR beta CDR3 regions were amplified from the RNA transcripts. The first round of RT-PCR for the TCR CDR3 was performed with the HTBI primer set and the Qiagen OneStep RT-PCR kit. The libraries were constructed in a second round of multiplex PCR and then size-selected and purified. Paired-end sequencing of the libraries was performed with 100 bp reads on an Illumina HiSeq2000. Per the authors' processing: SOAPnuke was used to process the raw data, throwing out any read that contained adapters or uncalled bases, had a mean Phred below 15, or lacked an exact constant-primer or identifier match. High-quality paired reads were merged with COPE v1.2.5, and unique nucleotide sequences were defined as clonotypes. Clonotypes were aligned to IMGT TRBV, TRBD and TRBJ reference segments using MiTCR v1.1. The analysis included only V-J combinations with a frequency above 0.0001, which together covered around 99% of the repertoires. The TCS score was defined as F50 (clonal expansion) divided by E x V (chaos), with BLOSUM62-based TCRdist calculated between CDR3 peptides within each V-J. Welch's t-statistics and random forest reduced around 510 V-J features to around 14, which were used in a naive Bayes classifier (R e1071). The public reads were run again by TCRdb, first through fastp at Q25 and then through MiXCR, and only productive beta chains were kept. Each entry merges the rows of one CDR3 protein and shows their most common DNA and genes. TCRdb, rather than the study authors, made the V and J calls. In all, the sample holds over 150,000 distinct CDR3 sequences, and around 15% of those were seen once. Of the sample, under 35% is held by the ten largest clones.

A patient counted as having stable Graves' hyperthyroidism if no progression to ophthalmopathy occurred over 18 months of follow-up. The hyperthyroidism patients were between 18 and 65 years old and newly diagnosed, with a disease duration of less than 2 months. Any patient with an uncontrolled infection, another autoimmune disease, pregnancy or lactation was excluded. Clinical symptoms, serum thyroxine and TRAb, thyroid ultrasound, and orbital computed tomography formed the basis for the diagnoses. PBMCs were isolated from approximately 10 ml of fresh peripheral blood by Ficoll-Paque density gradient centrifugation. Total RNA was extracted with Trizol reagent, and quality was checked on an Agilent 2100 Bioanalyzer. Deletion took 2 bases off V and 4 bases off J, with a span of 11 bases between the germline ends. The CDR3 runs 13 amino acids, cysteine and phenylalanine included. This entry keeps only the CDR3 DNA: 39 bases, framed from base 1. As encoded in the germline V gene (reference sequence), CDR1 is DFQATT while CDR2 is SNEGSKA.

Concerning this clonotype: The antigen it binds to is not known. Nothing much larger sits one base from this clone, and base qualities are not available.

The sequencing sample was made of blood. The chain uses TRBV20-1 and TRBJ2-5, and TRBD1 may be the D gene, going by 5 matching bases. The source is a woman aged 50 to 65 with Graves' hyperthyroidism. Read as DNA, the sequence is TGCAGTGCTAGACAGGGTGGAAGAGAGACCCAGTACTTC. This gives the protein CSARQGGRETQYF.